This T cell receptor beta chain was captured by sequencing in a study of identical twins. There are many counts of this clonotype. As yet, its antigen is unknown. This CDR3 contains 13 residues. Germline V gene data show CDR1 as SQVTM and CDR2 as ANQGSEA. V was cut by 4 bases and J by 0 bases, with 7 bases left in between. TCRdb reprocessed the 5' RACE reads with MiXCR, giving one entry per CDR3 protein. The table includes around 1.7 million distinct CDR3 sequences, roughly 35% detected once. General study results and limits: For monozygotic twins, models underestimated out-of-frame TCR alpha sharing. Conclusions relied on cross-sectional statistical analysis, not following the same donors.

The sequenced sample consisted of cord blood. The sequence was obtained from a newborn girl in good health. The chain is built from TRBV29-1 and TRBJ2-1; a possible D gene is TRBD2 (6 bases). The CDR3 loop reads CSVVGGSYNEQFF. The CDR3 DNA reads TGCAGCGTTGTGGGAGGCTCCTACAATGAGCAGTTCTTC.